One sample yielded the 14 T cell receptor beta chains listed below, sequenced in a study of T cell responses to AZD1222 COVID-19 vaccine. The data were produced by immunoSEQ multiplex PCR, yet TCRdb's version contains in-frame clones alone and is incomplete. Here the sample spans around 200,000 clones, roughly 88% being singletons. The sequencing here drew on peripheral blood, taken on day 0 of AZD1222 vaccination. The receptor set was obtained from an adult in good health.

The chain links TRBV15 to TRBJ2-4, with 10 bases aligning to TRBD1. The J segment lost 2 bases and the V segment lost 5 bases, leaving 6 bases of the junction unmatched. Germline loops: CDR1 LNHNV, CDR2 YYDKDF (reference sequence). The CDR3 length is 16 residues. The CDR3 spells CATSPTGGASKNIQYF. CDR3 sequence (DNA): TGTGCCACCAGCCCGACAGGGGGCGCATCCAAAAACATTCAGTACTTC.

The genes are TRBV28 and TRBJ2-7; 8 bases align to TRBD1. V shed 5 bases and J 6 bases; nucleotides not matched to a gene: 9. The CDR3 contains 14 residues. Germline V gene lookup returns CDR1 MDHEN and CDR2 SYDVKM. CDR3 sequence (DNA): TGTGCCAGCAGTGACATGACAGGGGTTCGCGAGCAGTACTTC. This encodes CASSDMTGVREQYF.

V gene TRBV6-2 or TRBV6-3 combines with J gene TRBJ2-5, with D perhaps being TRBD1 or TRBD2 (6 bases each). The V gene's germline CDR1 is MNHEY and CDR2 SVGEGT. Trimming cost V 2 bases and J 5 bases, with 12 bases left between them. The CDR3 covers 14 residues. CDR3 DNA: TGTGCCAGCAGTTACGGGGGGCCGAGGGAGACCCAGTACTTC. Translating gives CASSYGGPRETQYF.

This rearrangement joins TRBV29-1 to TRBJ2-5; 7 nucleotides agree with TRBD1. Trimming removed 6 bases from V and 4 bases from J; junction bases left unmatched: 11. Germline CDR1 is SQVTM and CDR2 is ANQGSEA. CDR3 length: 14 residues. CDR3 in amino acids: CSVVGTDGGETQYF. The DNA of the CDR3 is TGCAGCGTCGTAGGGACAGATGGGGGAGAGACCCAGTACTTC.

This rearrangement joins TRBV9 to TRBJ2-3; no definite D call. Per the germline V gene, CDR1 is SGDLS and CDR2 is YYNGEE. The CDR3 sequence is 15 residues long. V gave up 0 bases and J gave up 0 bases, with 8 bases separating them. CDR3 protein: CASSVAPHSTDTQYF. The DNA of the CDR3 is TGTGCCAGCAGCGTAGCACCCCACAGCACAGATACGCAGTATTTT.

This sequence joins TRBV5-1 and TRBJ1-5; D gene unclear. Trimming stripped 0 bases from V and 7 bases from J, with 5 bases between. The CDR3 length is 12 residues. CDR1 SGHRS and CDR2 YFSETQ come from the germline V gene. The CDR3 here is CASSLEGQPQHF. DNA of the CDR3: TGCGCCAGCAGCTTGGAAGGGCAGCCCCAGCATTTT.

This rearrangement joins TRBV9 to TRBJ2-7; 12 bases line up with TRBD2. Germline values: CDR1 SGDLS, CDR2 YYNGEE. Trimming cost V 3 bases and J 5 bases; bases outside gene matches: 6. The CDR3 has 15 amino acids. The chain's CDR3 is CASSESSGGAHEQYF. The CDR3 DNA sequence: TGTGCCAGCAGCGAATCTAGCGGGGGGGCCCACGAGCAGTACTTC.

The DNA for the CDR3 is TGCGCCAGCCAGACAGGGTACGGAGATACGCAGTATTTT. The encoded protein is CASQTGYGDTQYF. The chain carries TRBV10-1 and TRBJ2-3; 7 nucleotides match TRBD1. J was trimmed by 5 bases and V by 8 bases; bases with no gene match: 7. The CDR3 totals 13 residues. The germline CDR1 and CDR2 sequences are WNHNN and SYGVQD (reference sequence).

This clone occurred a few times. The chain has TRBV19 and TRBJ1-1; D is unresolved. CDR3 size: 12 residues. Germline loops: CDR1 LNHDA, CDR2 SQIVND (reference sequence). Trimming left V 10 bases short and J 2 bases short, with 11 bases between. Here the CDR3 DNA reads TGTGCCACCAAAGACACAAACACTGAAGCTTTCTTT. Translated, it gives CATKDTNTEAFF.

The chain links TRBV28 to TRBJ2-1; 8 bases are a match to TRBD1. Per germline, CDR1 MDHEN and CDR2 SYDVKM. The ends lost 2 bases at V and 4 bases at J; junction bases unmatched: 7. The CDR3 has 16 residues. CDR3 nucleotides: TGTGCCAGCAGTTTAACCAGGGGGCGTTATTACAATGAGCAGTTCTTC. This translates into CASSLTRGRYYNEQFF.

This chain links TRBV4-3 with TRBJ1-3; 8 nucleotides line up with TRBD1. The germline CDR1 and CDR2 sequences are LGHNA and YSLEER. After removal of 4 bases from V and 0 bases from J, the junction contained 8 bases not matched to a gene. This CDR3 has 17 residues. CDR3 nucleotide sequence: TGCGCCAGCAGCCCGGACCCAGGGGGCCACTCTGGAAACACCATATATTTT. It yields the protein CASSPDPGGHSGNTIYF.

The chain joins TRBV4-1 to TRBJ2-2, with 7 bases lining up with TRBD2. V trimming: 4 bases; J trimming: 4 bases; junction bases outside the gene matches: 6. CDR3 length equals 15 residues. Looked up from germline, CDR1 is MGHRA and CDR2 is YSYEKL. This CDR3 reads CASSRETSLTGELFF. CDR3 DNA sequence: TGCGCCAGCAGCCGAGAGACTAGCCTCACCGGGGAGCTGTTTTTT.

The gene calls are TRBV2 and TRBJ2-5, with 9 positions matching TRBD1. V lost 6 bases, J lost 0 bases, and 8 bases stayed unmatched. Germline-derived CDR1 and CDR2 are SNHLY and FYNNEI. The length of the CDR3 is 16 residues. The CDR3 coding sequence is TGTGCCAGCAGCCCAGGGGGGACAGGGTACCAAGAGACCCAGTACTTC. It codes for CASSPGGTGYQETQYF.

The chain couples TRBV7-9 to TRBJ1-2; the D is unclear. Germline CDR1 is SEHNR and CDR2 is FQNEAQ (reference sequence). Trimming removed 1 base from V and 0 bases from J, with 12 bases in between. This CDR3 region has 16 residues. Written as DNA, the CDR3 is TGTGCCAGCAGCTTAGAGGGCAGAACCTCTAACTATGGCTACACCTTC. Amino acid sequence: CASSLEGRTSNYGYTF. Filled out from reference TRBV7-9 and TRBJ1-2, the complete variable domain reads DTGVSQNPRHKITKRGQNVTFRCDPISEHNRLYWYRQTLGQGPEFLTYFQNEAQLEKSRLLSDRFSAERPKGSFSTLEIQRTEQGDSAMYLCASSLEGRTSNYGYTFGSGTRLTVV.